This T cell receptor (beta chain) was identified in a study of control samples from healthy donors and cancer patients. Clones were sequenced by immunoSEQ multiplex PCR, and TCRdb holds only the in-frame ones, with some missing. This table holds about 58,000 clones, around 87% found once. V dropped 4 bases and J dropped 11 bases, with 12 bases sitting between them. The CDR3 has 13 amino acids. Germline assignment: CDR1 LGHDT and CDR2 YNNKEL (reference sequence). Material: PBMCs. This clonotype was obtained from a woman between 55 and 75 years old with lung cancer. V usage is TRBV3-1 (or the pseudogene TRBV3-2) and J usage is TRBJ1-6, with TRBD1 as a possible D gene (5 bases). CDR3 amino acids: CASSPGRGPPLHF. CDR3 bases: TGTGCCAGCAGCCCGGGACGGGGACCACCCCTCCACTTT.